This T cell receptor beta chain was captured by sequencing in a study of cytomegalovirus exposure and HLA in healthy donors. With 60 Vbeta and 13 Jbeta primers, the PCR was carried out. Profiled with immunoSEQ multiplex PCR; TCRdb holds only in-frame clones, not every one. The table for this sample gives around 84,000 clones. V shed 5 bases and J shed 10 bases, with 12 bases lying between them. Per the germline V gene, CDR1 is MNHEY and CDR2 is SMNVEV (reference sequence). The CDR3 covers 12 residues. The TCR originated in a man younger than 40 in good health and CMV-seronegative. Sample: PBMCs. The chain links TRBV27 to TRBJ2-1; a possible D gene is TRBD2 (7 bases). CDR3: CASSPEGGEQFF. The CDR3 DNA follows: TGTGCCAGCAGTCCTGAGGGGGGGGAGCAGTTCTTC.